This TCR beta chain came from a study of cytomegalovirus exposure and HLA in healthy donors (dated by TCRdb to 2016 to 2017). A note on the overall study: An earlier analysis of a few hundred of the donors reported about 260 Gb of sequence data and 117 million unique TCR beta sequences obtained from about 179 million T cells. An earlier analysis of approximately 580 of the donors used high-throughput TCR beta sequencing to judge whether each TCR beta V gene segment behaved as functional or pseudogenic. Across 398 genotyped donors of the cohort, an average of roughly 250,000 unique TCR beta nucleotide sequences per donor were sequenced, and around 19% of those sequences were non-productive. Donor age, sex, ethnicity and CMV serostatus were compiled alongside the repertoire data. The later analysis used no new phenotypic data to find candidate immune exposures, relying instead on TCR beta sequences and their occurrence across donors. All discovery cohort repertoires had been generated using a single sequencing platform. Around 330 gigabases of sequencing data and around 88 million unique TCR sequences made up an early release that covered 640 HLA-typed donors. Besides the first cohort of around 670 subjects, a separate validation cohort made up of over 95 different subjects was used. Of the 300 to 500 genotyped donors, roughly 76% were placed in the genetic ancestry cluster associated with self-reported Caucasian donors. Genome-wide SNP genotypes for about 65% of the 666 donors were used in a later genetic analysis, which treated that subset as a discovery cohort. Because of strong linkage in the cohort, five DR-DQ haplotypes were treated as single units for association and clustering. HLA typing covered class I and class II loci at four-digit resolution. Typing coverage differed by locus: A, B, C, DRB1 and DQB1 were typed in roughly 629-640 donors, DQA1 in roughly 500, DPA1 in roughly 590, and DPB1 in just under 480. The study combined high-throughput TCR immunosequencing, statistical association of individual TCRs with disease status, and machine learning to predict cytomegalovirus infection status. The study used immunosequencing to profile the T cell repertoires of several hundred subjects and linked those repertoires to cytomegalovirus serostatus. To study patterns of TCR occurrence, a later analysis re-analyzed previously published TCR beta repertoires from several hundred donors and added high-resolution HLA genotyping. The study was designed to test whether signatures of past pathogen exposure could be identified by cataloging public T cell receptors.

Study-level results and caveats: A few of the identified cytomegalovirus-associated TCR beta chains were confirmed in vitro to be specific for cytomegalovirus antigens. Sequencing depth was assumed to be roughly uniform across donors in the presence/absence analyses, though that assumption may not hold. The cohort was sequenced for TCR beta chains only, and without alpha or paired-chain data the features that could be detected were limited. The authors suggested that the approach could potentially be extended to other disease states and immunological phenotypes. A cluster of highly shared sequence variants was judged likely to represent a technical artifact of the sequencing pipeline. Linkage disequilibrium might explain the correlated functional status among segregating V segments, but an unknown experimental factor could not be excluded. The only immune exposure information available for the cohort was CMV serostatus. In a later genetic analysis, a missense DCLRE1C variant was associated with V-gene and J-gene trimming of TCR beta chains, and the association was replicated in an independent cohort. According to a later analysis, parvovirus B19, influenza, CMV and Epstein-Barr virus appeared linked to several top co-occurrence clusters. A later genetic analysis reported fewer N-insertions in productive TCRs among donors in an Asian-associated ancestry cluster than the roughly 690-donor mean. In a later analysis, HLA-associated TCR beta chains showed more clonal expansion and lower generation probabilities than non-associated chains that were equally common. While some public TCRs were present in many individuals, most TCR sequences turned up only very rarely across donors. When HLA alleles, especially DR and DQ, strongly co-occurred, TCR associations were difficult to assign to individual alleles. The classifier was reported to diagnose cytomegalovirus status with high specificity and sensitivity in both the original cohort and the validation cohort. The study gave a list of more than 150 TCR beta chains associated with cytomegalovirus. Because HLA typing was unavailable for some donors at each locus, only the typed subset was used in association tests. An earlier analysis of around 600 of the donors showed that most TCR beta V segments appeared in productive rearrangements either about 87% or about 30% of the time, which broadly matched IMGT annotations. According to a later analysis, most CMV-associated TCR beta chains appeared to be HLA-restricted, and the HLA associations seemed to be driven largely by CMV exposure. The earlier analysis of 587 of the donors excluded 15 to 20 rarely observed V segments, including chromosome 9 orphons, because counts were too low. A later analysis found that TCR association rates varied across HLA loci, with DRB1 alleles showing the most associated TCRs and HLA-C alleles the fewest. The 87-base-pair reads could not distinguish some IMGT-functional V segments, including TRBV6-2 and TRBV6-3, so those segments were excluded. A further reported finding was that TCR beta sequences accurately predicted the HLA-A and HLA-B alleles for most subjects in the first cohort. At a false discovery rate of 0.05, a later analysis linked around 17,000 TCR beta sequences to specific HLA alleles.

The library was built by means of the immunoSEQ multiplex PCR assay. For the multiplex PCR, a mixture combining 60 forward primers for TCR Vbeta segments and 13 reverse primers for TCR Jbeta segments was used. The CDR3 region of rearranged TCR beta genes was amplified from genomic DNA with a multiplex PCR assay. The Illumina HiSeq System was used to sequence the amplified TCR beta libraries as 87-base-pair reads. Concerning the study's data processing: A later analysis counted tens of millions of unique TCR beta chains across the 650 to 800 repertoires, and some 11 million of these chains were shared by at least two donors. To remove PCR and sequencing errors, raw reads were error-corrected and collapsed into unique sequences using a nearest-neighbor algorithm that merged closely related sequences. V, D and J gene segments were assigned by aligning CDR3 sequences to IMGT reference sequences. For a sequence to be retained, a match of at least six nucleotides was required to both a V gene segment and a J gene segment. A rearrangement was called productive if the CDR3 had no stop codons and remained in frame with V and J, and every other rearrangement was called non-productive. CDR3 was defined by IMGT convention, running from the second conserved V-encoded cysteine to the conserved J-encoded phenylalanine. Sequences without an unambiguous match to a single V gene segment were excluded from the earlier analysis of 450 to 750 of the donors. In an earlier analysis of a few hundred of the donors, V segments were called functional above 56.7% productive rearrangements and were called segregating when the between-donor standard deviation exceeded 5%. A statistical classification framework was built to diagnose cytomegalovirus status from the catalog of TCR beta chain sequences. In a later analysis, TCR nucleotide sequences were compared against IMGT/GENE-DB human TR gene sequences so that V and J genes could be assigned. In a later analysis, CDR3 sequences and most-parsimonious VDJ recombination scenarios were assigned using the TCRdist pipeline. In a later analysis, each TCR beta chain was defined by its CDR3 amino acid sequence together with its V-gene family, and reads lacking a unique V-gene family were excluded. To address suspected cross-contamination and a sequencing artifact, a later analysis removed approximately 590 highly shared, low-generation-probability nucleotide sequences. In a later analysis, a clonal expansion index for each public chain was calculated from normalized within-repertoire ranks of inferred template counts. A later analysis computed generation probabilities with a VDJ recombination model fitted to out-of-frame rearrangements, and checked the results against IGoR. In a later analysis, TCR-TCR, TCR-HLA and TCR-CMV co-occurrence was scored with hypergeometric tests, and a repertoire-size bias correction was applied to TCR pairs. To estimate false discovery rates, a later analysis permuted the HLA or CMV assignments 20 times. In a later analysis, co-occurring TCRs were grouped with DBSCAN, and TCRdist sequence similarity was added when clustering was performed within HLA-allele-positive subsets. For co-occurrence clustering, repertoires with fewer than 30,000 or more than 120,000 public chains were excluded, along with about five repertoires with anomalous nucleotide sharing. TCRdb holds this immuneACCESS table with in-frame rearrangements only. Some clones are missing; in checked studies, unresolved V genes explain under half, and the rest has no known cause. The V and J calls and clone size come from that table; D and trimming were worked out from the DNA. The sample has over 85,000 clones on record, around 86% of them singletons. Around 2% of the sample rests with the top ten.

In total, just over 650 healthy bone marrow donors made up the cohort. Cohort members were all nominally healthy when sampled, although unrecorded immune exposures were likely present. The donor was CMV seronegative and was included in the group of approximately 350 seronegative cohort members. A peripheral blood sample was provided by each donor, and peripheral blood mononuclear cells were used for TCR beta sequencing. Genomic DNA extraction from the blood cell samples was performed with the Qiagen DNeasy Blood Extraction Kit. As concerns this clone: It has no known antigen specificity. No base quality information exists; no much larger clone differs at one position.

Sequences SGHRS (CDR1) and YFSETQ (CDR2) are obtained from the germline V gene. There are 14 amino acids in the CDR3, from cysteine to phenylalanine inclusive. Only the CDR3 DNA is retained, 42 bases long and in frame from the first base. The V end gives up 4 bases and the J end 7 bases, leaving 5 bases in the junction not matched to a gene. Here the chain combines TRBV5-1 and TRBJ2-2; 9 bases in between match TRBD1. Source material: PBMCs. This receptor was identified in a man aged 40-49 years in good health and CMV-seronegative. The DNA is TGCGCCAGCAGCCCTAGGACAGGGGTCGGGGAGCTGTTTTTT. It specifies CASSPRTGVGELFF.